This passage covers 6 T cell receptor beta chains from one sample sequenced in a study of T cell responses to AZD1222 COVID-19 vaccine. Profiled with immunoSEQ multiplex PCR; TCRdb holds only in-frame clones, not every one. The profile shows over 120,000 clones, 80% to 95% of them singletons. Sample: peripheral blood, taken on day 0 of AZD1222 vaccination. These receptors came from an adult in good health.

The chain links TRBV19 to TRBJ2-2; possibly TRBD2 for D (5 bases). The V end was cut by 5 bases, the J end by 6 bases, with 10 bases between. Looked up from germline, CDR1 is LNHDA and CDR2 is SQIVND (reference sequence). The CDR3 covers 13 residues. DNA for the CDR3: TGTGCCAGTAGTTCCCCCGGGGCCGGGGAGCTGTTTTTT. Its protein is CASSSPGAGELFF.

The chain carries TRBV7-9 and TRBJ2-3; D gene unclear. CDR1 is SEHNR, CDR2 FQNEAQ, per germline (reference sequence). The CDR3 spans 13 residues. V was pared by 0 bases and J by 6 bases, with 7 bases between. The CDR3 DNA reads TGTGCCAGCAGCTTAGCGCATTGGGATACGCAGTATTTT. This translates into CASSLAHWDTQYF.

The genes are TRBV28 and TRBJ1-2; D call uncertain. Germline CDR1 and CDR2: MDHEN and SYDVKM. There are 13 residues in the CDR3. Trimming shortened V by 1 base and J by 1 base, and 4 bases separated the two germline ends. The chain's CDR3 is CASSLYLNYGYTF. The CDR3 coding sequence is TGTGCCAGCAGTTTATACCTTAACTATGGCTACACCTTC.

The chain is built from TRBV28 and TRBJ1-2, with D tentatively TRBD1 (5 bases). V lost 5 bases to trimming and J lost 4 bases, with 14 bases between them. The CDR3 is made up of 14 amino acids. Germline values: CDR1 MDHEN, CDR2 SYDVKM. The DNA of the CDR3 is TGTGCCAGCAGTCCCACGGGACGGTTCTATGGCTACACCTTC. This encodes CASSPTGRFYGYTF.

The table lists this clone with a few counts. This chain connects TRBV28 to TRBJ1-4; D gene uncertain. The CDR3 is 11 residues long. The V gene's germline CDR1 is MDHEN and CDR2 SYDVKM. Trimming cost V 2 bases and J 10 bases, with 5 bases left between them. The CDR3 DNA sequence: TGTGCCAGCAGTTTAATGGGAAAACTGTTTTTT. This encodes CASSLMGKLFF.

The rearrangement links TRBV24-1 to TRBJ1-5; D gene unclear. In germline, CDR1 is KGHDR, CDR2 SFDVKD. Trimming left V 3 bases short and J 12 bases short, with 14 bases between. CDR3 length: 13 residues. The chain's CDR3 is CATSDPREGRQHF. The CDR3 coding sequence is TGTGCCACCAGTGATCCCCGAGAGGGTCGCCAGCATTTT.